Described below is a single T cell receptor beta chain sequence and its context. The data derive from a study of blood T cell repertoires in COVID-19. Turning to the study itself: The United States, Italy and Spain were the sources of the acute and convalescent COVID-19 samples.

Original data processing: Amplification of reference gene primers provided the estimated nucleated cell counts. Using immunoSEQ multiplex PCR, the repertoire was profiled, and TCRdb retains in-frame clones only, with some absent. V, J and clone size were drawn from that table, and D and trimming were deduced from the DNA. This table has about 220,000 clones, approximately 82% appearing once. V shed 4 bases, J shed 10 bases, and the junction held 12 bases outside the gene matches. The CDR3 has 16 residues. Germline V gene sequence: CDR1 MDHEN, CDR2 SYDVKM. Sequencing was carried out using peripheral blood. The chain recombines TRBV28 with TRBJ1-6, with 8 positions matching TRBD1. The receptor comes from an elderly woman with acute or convalescent COVID-19. The CDR3 sequence: CASSSSGTGNLSPLHF. CDR3 coding DNA: TGTGCCAGCAGTTCCTCCGGGACAGGAAATTTATCACCCCTCCACTTT.